This T cell receptor (beta chain) derives from a study of cytomegalovirus exposure and HLA in healthy donors. Background on the study: In a previous analysis, some 110 million unique TCR beta sequences were found from 170 million or so T cells. Study-level points and caveats: Some V segments, including TRBV6-2 and TRBV6-3, were excluded as indistinguishable. A later analysis linked a missense DCLRE1C variant to TCR beta V- and J-gene trimming.

CDR1 is SGHDN, CDR2 FVKESK, per germline. Trimming removed 0 bases from V and 5 bases from J, with 13 bases in between. This CDR3 is built from 15 residues. As for this clone: As yet, its antigen is unknown.

PCR used 60 Vbeta primers and 13 Jbeta primers. Some clones are missing from TCRdb's copy, which holds only in-frame ones; the method was immunoSEQ multiplex PCR. In the table there are around 100,000 clones, approximately 80% of which are singletons. Sequencing was performed on PBMCs. The J gene is TRBJ2-5, the V gene TRBV14; D unclear. The source is a woman aged 18-30 years in good health and CMV-seropositive. In DNA form, the CDR3 reads TGTGCCAGCAGCCAAGATCACCTTAGGCGGGAGACCCAGTACTTC. Encoded protein: CASSQDHLRRETQYF.